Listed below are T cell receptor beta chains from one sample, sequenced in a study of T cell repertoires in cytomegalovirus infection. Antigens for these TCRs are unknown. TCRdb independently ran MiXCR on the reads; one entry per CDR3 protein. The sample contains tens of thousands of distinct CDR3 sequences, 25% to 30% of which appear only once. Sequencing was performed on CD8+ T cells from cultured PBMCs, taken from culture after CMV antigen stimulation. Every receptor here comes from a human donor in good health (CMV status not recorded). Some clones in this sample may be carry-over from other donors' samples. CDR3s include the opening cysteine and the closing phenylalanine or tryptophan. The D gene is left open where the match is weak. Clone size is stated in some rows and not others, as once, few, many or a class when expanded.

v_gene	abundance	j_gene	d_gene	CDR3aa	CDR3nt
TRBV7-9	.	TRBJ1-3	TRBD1	CASSFVAVNRGRLNTIYF	TGTGCCAGCAGCTTCGTAGCTGTAAACAGGGGGCGACTGAACACCATATATTTT
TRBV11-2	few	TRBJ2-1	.	CASSLGGSYNEQFF	TGTGCCAGCAGCTTAGGAGGGAGCTACAATGAGCAGTTCTTC
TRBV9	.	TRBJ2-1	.	CASSVDSVKRDEQFF	TGTGCCAGCAGCGTAGACTCTGTTAAGAGAGATGAGCAGTTCTTC
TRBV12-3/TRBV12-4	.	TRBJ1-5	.	CASSPTDSNQPQHF	TGTGCCAGCAGTCCGACAGATAGCAATCAGCCCCAGCATTTT
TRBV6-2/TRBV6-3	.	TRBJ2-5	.	CASSYSIAGDIQETQYF	TGTGCCAGCAGTTACTCGATCGCAGGGGACATTCAAGAGACCCAGTACTTC
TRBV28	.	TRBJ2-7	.	CASSFHQAKYEQYF	TGTGCCAGCAGTTTCCACCAGGCGAAGTACGAGCAGTACTTC
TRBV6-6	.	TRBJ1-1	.	CASSAGGYVEAFF	TGTGCCAGCTCTGCGGGGGGCTATGTTGAAGCTTTCTTT
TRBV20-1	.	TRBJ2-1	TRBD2	CSAVHGTSGASYNEQFF	TGCAGTGCTGTCCACGGGACTAGCGGGGCCTCCTACAATGAGCAGTTCTTC
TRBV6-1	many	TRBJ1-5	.	CASSEGIPGSNQPQHF	TGTGCCAGCAGTGAAGGTATACCGGGGAGCAATCAGCCCCAGCATTTT
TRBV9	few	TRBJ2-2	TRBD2	CASGAGADGELFF	TGTGCCAGCGGTGCGGGAGCGGACGGGGAGCTGTTTTTT
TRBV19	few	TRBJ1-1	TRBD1	CASSYVPGQSGGTEAFF	TGTGCCAGTAGTTACGTCCCGGGACAGTCGGGGGGCACTGAAGCTTTCTTT
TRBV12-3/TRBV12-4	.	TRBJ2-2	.	CASSLINTGELFF	TGTGCCAGCAGTTTAATTAACACCGGGGAGCTGTTTTTT
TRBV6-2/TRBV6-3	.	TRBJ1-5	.	CASSPHNQPQHF	TGTGCCAGCAGCCCTCACAATCAGCCCCAGCATTTT
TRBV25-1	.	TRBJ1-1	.	CASNSGVGAFF	TGTGCCAGCAATAGCGGGGTGGGGGCTTTCTTT
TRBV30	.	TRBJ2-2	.	CAWSEGVAGELFF	TGTGCCTGGAGTGAAGGGGTAGCCGGGGAGCTGTTTTTT
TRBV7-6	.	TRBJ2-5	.	CASSLDRYQETQYF	TGTGCCAGCAGCTTAGATCGTTACCAAGAGACCCAGTACTTC
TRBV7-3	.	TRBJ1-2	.	CASSPIDYGYTF	TGTGCCAGCAGTCCTATCGACTATGGCTACACCTTC